This T cell receptor beta chain stems from a study of blood T cell repertoires in COVID-19. There are 15 residues in the CDR3. CDR1 and CDR2 (germline): WNHNN, SYGVQD (reference sequence). Trimming removed 0 bases from V and 10 bases from J, with 17 bases in between. Clones were read by immunoSEQ multiplex PCR, and TCRdb kept only the in-frame ones, dropping some. Altogether around 190,000 clones are present, roughly 78% being singletons, with the ten largest covering around 7%. Sequenced input: peripheral blood. J is TRBJ2-3 and V is TRBV10-1; a possible D gene is TRBD1 (5 bases). This TCR derives from a man between 65 and 85 years old with active or convalescent COVID-19. DNA of the CDR3: TGCGCCAGCAGTGAGTCACATTTAGGCCAGGGTGCGCAGTATTTT. Translating gives CASSESHLGQGAQYF.